This TCR beta chain was recorded in a study of identical twins. This clonotype was seen only a few times. TCRdb recomputed calls from the 5' RACE reads with MiXCR, one row per CDR3 protein. The sample holds 400,000 to 550,000 distinct CDR3 sequences, approximately 22% seen once. Trimming removed 6 bases at V and 5 bases at J, with 18 bases between. The V gene's germline CDR1 is MNHNS and CDR2 SASEGT. The CDR3 extends over 15 amino acids. The same data also contributed to another study, on T cells expressing NK-cell markers.

The rearrangement links TRBV6-1 to TRBJ2-3; maybe TRBD1 (5 bases). The receptor comes from a woman under 30 in good health. The specimen sequenced was CD4+ T cells sorted from blood. The DNA of the CDR3 is TGTGCCAGCAGCACCGGAGCGCAGGGTGAAGATACGCAGTATTTT. Amino acid sequence: CASSTGAQGEDTQYF.